The clone carrying this T cell receptor (beta chain) was counted only a few times. Assay used: immunoSEQ multiplex PCR; TCRdb lists only in-frame clones, some missing. The data contain about 220,000 clones, 88% of them singletons. Cohorts were based on clinical histories the participants reported. V lost 6 bases, J lost 0 bases, and 3 bases stayed unmatched. CDR1 is ENHRY and CDR2 is SYGVKD in the germline V gene. CDR3 length: 14 amino acids. This record belongs to a study of blood T cell repertoires in COVID-19. The source of this sequence is a woman in her twenties or thirties who had recovered from COVID-19. Source material: PBMCs or T cells enriched from blood (not recorded which). The chain links TRBV10-3 to TRBJ1-1, with 8 bases identical to TRBD1. The CDR3 spells CAIRGGQVNTEAFF. For the CDR3, the DNA is TGTGCCATCAGGGGGGGACAGGTGAACACTGAAGCTTTCTTT.